This T cell receptor beta chain was recovered during a study of T cell changes during pregnancy in multiple sclerosis. The length of the CDR3 is 16 residues. Germline V gene lookup returns CDR1 SGHNT and CDR2 YYREEE (reference sequence). The ends were cut back, 0 bases at V and 5 bases at J, with 14 bases in the middle. TCRdb's copy holds only in-frame clones and misses some; the assay was immunoSEQ multiplex PCR. Here the sample spans more than 65,000 clones, around nine tenths being singletons. This clone showed up just once. Material: CD4+ T cells from peripheral blood mononuclear cells, obtained before pregnancy. The chain recombines TRBV5-4 with TRBJ2-2; no clear D. The clonotype originates from a female donor with multiple sclerosis, enrolled in a pregnancy study. CDR3 coding DNA: TGTGCCAGCAGCTTGGTTGCAGGCATATCGACCGGGGAGCTGTTTTTT. Translated, it gives CASSLVAGISTGELFF.